The 30 T cell receptor beta chains presented below share a single source sample, sequenced in a study of blood T cells in healthy people across ages (dated by TCRdb to the mid-2010s). The library was produced with 5' RACE. The sequencer listed for this sample is Illumina HiSeq 2500. A second roughly 7 to 11 cycle PCR used a sample-barcoded 5' primer and a J-beta primer mix. TCRdb passed the public sequencing reads through fastp at Q25 and MiXCR, retaining productive beta sequences. CDR3 protein sequences are deduplicated, and each keeps its most common genes and DNA. The sample table records 1.5 million or so distinct CDR3 sequences; around 42% of these occur just once. The ten largest make up 7% to 9.5% of the sample. Sequencing used blood. The receptor set was obtained from a woman younger than 35 in good health.

This clonotype was observed a single time. The chain is built from TRBV5-4 and TRBJ2-3, with 8 bases fitting TRBD2. Germline V CDR1 and CDR2: SGHNT, YYREEE (reference sequence). The CDR3 extends over 13 amino acids. J lost 0 bases, V lost 10 bases, and 4 bases had no gene match. This chain's CDR3 is CAVPSGSTDTQYF. CDR3 in DNA: TGTGCCGTTCCTAGCGGGAGCACAGATACGCAGTATTTT.

The chain joins TRBV5-1 to TRBJ2-3; D possibly corresponds to TRBD2 (7 bases). The CDR3 is 15 amino acids. Deletions cut 3 bases from V and 2 bases from J, with 13 bases between. Germline V lookup: CDR1 SGHRS, CDR2 YFSETQ. CDR3 amino acids: CASSSEGGITDTQYF. DNA for the CDR3: TGCGCCAGCAGCTCGGAGGGGGGGATCACAGATACGCAGTATTTT.

The chain recombines TRBV13 with TRBJ1-2; D ambiguous. This CDR3 has 14 amino acids. The germline V gene encodes CDR1 PRHDT and CDR2 FYEKMQ (reference sequence). V was trimmed by 0 bases and J by 2 bases, leaving 7 bases between them. The CDR3 loop reads CASSLGGWNYGYTF. The CDR3 bases are TGTGCCAGCAGCTTAGGAGGATGGAACTATGGCTACACCTTC.

This clonotype was recorded a few times. The rearrangement uses TRBV28 and TRBJ1-2; 9 nucleotides match TRBD1. V trimming: 3 bases; J trimming: 7 bases; junction bases outside the gene matches: 3. Looked up from germline, CDR1 is MDHEN and CDR2 is SYDVKM. The CDR3 length is 13 residues. CDR3 loop: CASSFRDRVGYTF. In nucleotides, the CDR3 is TGTGCCAGCAGTTTCCGGGACAGGGTTGGCTACACCTTC.

The J gene is TRBJ2-1, the V gene TRBV10-3; 7 bases match TRBD1. V shed 6 bases, J shed 0 bases, and the junction held 8 bases outside the gene matches. The CDR3 loop spans 16 amino acids. Germline loops: CDR1 ENHRY, CDR2 SYGVKD. The CDR3 region is CAIRGGQRNSYNEQFF. The CDR3 region has the DNA TGTGCCATCAGAGGGGGCCAGCGGAACTCCTACAATGAGCAGTTCTTC.

The genes are TRBV20-1 and TRBJ2-3, with TRBD2 identical over 7 bases. The CDR3 runs 21 residues. V shed 0 bases, J shed 5 bases, and the junction held 26 bases outside the gene matches. Germline-derived CDR1 and CDR2 are DFQATT and SNEGSKA (reference sequence). As DNA, the CDR3 is TGCAGTGCTAGAGATCAAGCTTGGCTCTCTTGGCGGGAGCGGGCAAAAGATACGCAGTATTTT. Translated, it gives CSARDQAWLSWRERAKDTQYF.

In DNA, the CDR3 is TGCAGCGTTGCGGACGGTATTAATGAAAAACTGTTTTTT. Translating it yields CSVADGINEKLFF. The chain has TRBV29-1 and TRBJ1-4; no clear D. The CDR3 extends over 13 amino acids. Germline CDR1 SQVTM, CDR2 ANQGSEA. V lost 4 bases, J lost 4 bases, and 10 bases lay in between.

The chain combines TRBV4-1 with TRBJ2-7; the D is unclear. This CDR3 has 11 residues. CDR1 MGHRA and CDR2 YSYEKL come from the germline V gene. Trimming pared 0 bases from V and 10 bases from J, leaving 7 bases between. The CDR3 is CASSQDRFQYF. CDR3 coding DNA: TGCGCCAGCAGCCAAGACAGATTTCAGTACTTC.

The rearrangement joins TRBV4-1 to TRBJ2-3; TRBD1 matches 8 bases. CDR1 is MGHRA and CDR2 is YSYEKL in the germline V gene. CDR3 size: 16 residues. Unmatched junction bases numbered 10, after V lost 4 bases and J lost 4 bases. CDR3 protein: CASSRSHQGASDTQYF. CDR3 nucleotides: TGCGCCAGCAGCCGATCACACCAGGGGGCGTCAGATACGCAGTATTTT.

The chain carries TRBV28 and TRBJ1-2; D ambiguous. Deletions cut 5 bases from V and 8 bases from J, with 15 bases between. Germline assignment: CDR1 MDHEN and CDR2 SYDVKM. The CDR3 length is 13 residues. CDR3 nucleotide sequence: TGTGCCAGCAGTATAAAGGGAAAGTCCGGCTACACCTTC. Protein: CASSIKGKSGYTF.

The rearrangement uses TRBV11-1 and TRBJ2-7, with 8 bases that match TRBD1. V lost 4 bases and J lost 6; bases outside the gene matches: 5. CDR1 and CDR2 from the germline V gene are SGHAT and FQDESV (reference sequence). The CDR3 is 13 residues long. CDR3 amino acids: CASSSFDRGEQYF. The CDR3 bases are TGTGCCAGCAGCTCTTTCGACAGGGGCGAGCAGTACTTC.

The V call is TRBV2, the J call TRBJ2-1; D possibly corresponds to TRBD1 (6 bases). This CDR3 spans 13 amino acids. V was clipped by 6 bases and J by 6 bases, with 12 bases between them. Germline V gene lookup returns CDR1 SNHLY and CDR2 FYNNEI. The CDR3 DNA is TGTGCCAGCAGCCGATGGACAGTCAATGAGCAGTTCTTC. Residues: CASSRWTVNEQFF. The complete variable domain, with remaining parts taken from reference TRBV2 and TRBJ2-1, reads EPEVTQTPSHQVTQMGQEVILRCVPISNHLYFYWYRQILGQKVEFLVSFYNNEISEKSEIFDDQFSVERPDGSNFTLKIRSTKLEDSAMYFCASSRWTVNEQFFGPGTRLTVL.

V is TRBV20-1 and J is TRBJ2-1; TRBD2 matches 8 bases. The CDR3 consists of 16 residues. CDR1 is DFQATT, CDR2 SNEGSKA, per germline (reference sequence). Trimming cost V 3 bases and J 6 bases; bases outside gene matches: 13. The CDR3 protein is CSARIRTSLTANEQFF. The CDR3 DNA sequence: TGCAGTGCTAGGATCCGGACTAGCCTTACGGCCAATGAGCAGTTCTTC.

The CDR3 DNA sequence: TGCGCCAGCAGCCCGGGACTAGCGGTTGGGGAGACCCAGTACTTC. Residues: CASSPGLAVGETQYF. V and J are TRBV5-1 and TRBJ2-5, with TRBD2 matching over 11 bases. This CDR3 has 15 residues. The germline CDR1 and CDR2 sequences are SGHRS and YFSETQ. V trimming: 4 bases; J trimming: 5 bases; junction bases outside the gene matches: 7.

The genes are TRBV27 and TRBJ1-4; D call uncertain. Deletions cut 2 bases from V and 0 bases from J, with 10 bases between. The CDR3 length is 16 residues. The V gene's germline CDR1 is MNHEY and CDR2 SMNVEV (reference sequence). The CDR3 here is CASSLVGRATNEKLFF. The DNA of the CDR3 is TGTGCCAGCAGTTTAGTGGGGAGGGCAACTAATGAAAAACTGTTTTTT.

As regards this clonotype: Germline and junction disagree at one end, which may indicate a read error. V usage is TRBV6-4 and J usage is TRBJ2-3; D possibly corresponds to TRBD2 (6 bases). The CDR3 length is 14 residues. Germline CDR1 reads MRHNA; CDR2 reads SNTAGT. CDR3 amino acids: CARRDSGSTDTQYF. CDR3 nucleotide sequence: TGTGCCCGCAGAGATAGCGGAAGCACAGATACGCAGTATTTT.

This rearrangement joins TRBV9 to TRBJ1-5; 7 nucleotides match TRBD1. Germline CDR1 reads SGDLS; CDR2 reads YYNGEE. The CDR3 is 14 amino acids. V lost 3 bases and J lost 6; bases outside the gene matches: 6. The CDR3 bases are TGTGCCAGCAGCGAGGGGGCCGATGTTCAGCCCCAGCATTTT. Translation gives CASSEGADVQPQHF.

This chain joins TRBV20-1 and TRBJ1-5; D is uncertain. This CDR3 spans 14 amino acids. V was cut by 5 bases and J by 0 bases, with 11 bases left in between. Germline CDR1 DFQATT, CDR2 SNEGSKA (reference sequence). CDR3 loop: CSALGGHSNQPQHF. For the CDR3, the DNA is TGCAGTGCTCTGGGCGGGCATAGCAATCAGCCCCAGCATTTT.

The chain is built from TRBV12-3 or TRBV12-4 and TRBJ2-5; 13 bases fit TRBD2. J gave up 2 bases and V 6 bases, and 9 bases lay outside the gene matches. The CDR3 loop spans 17 amino acids. CDR3 nucleotides: TGTGCCAGCAGCCCAACCCAGGGACTAGCGGGGCAAGAGACCCAGTACTTC. This sequence encodes CASSPTQGLAGQETQYF.

The CDR3 nucleotides read TGTGCCAGCAGCGCAAGCGGGAGTAGGGAGCAGTACTTC. This codes for CASSASGSREQYF. This chain links TRBV7-2 with TRBJ2-7; 8 bases match TRBD2. CDR1 is SGHTA and CDR2 is FQGNSA in the germline V gene. The CDR3 is 13 residues long. Germline trimming cut 5 bases from V and 7 bases from J; bases unmatched to any gene: 7. Full variable domain (missing parts from reference TRBV7-2 and TRBJ2-7): GAGVSQSPSNKVTEKGKDVELRCDPISGHTALYWYRQSLGQGLEFLIYFQGNSAPDKSGLPSDRFSAERTGGSVSTLTIQRTQQEDSAVYLCASSASGSREQYFGPGTRLTVT.

The sample holds a few counts of this clonotype. The CDR3 protein is CASSLGPQPQHF. The CDR3 DNA sequence: TGTGCCAGCAGCTTAGGGCCCCAGCCCCAGCATTTT. The rearrangement joins TRBV7-9 to TRBJ1-5, with D uncertain. V was shortened by 1 base and J by 7 bases, with 5 bases between the two germline ends. The CDR3 is 12 amino acids. CDR1 and CDR2 (germline): SEHNR, FQNEAQ (reference sequence).

This clonotype was counted between two and nine times. V is TRBV4-1 and J is TRBJ2-1; tentatively, D is TRBD2 (5 bases). V was cut by 4 bases and J by 14 bases, with 15 bases left in between. Germline assignment: CDR1 MGHRA and CDR2 YSYEKL. CDR3 length: 12 residues. CDR3 sequence reads: CASSPGAQEEFF. CDR3 in DNA: TGCGCCAGCAGCCCAGGCGCGCAGGAGGAGTTCTTC.

The table lists this clonotype with a few counts. The V and J genes are TRBV24-1 and TRBJ1-2; maybe TRBD1 (5 bases). This CDR3 is built from 15 residues. Deletions cut 1 base from V and 5 bases from J, with 13 bases between. Germline V gene sequence: CDR1 KGHDR, CDR2 SFDVKD. In nucleotides, the CDR3 is TGTGCCACCAGTGATTTTAAGGGGACTTCTTATGGCTACACCTTC. Translating gives CATSDFKGTSYGYTF.

This clonotype was found a few times. The chain links TRBV28 to TRBJ1-1; D is ambiguous. V was cut by 5 bases and J by 5 bases, with 12 bases left in between. CDR3 length: 13 residues. The germline gives CDR1 MDHEN, CDR2 SYDVKM. The CDR3 here is CASSDPGGTEAFF. Here the CDR3 DNA reads TGTGCCAGCAGTGACCCGGGAGGGACTGAAGCTTTCTTT.

This clonotype was counted only a few times. V and J are TRBV6-5 and TRBJ1-1, with unresolved D. This CDR3 contains 13 residues. V lost 3 bases, J lost 2 bases, and 7 bases lay in between. Looked up from germline, CDR1 is MNHEY and CDR2 is SVGAGI. The CDR3 DNA reads as TGTGCCAGCAGTTATTCTCAAAACACTGAAGCTTTCTTT. Its translation: CASSYSQNTEAFF.

This clonotype was seen a few times. The V gene is TRBV29-1, the J gene TRBJ2-7, with no clear D. Germline assignment: CDR1 SQVTM and CDR2 ANQGSEA. V was cut by 0 bases and J by 6 bases, with 12 bases left in between. This CDR3 has 13 residues. The DNA of the CDR3 is TGCAGCGTTGAAGATACTGTCTCATCCGAGCAGTACTTC. Protein sequence: CSVEDTVSSEQYF.

This clonotype occurred a few times. The chain has TRBV7-9 and TRBJ2-5; no firm D call. CDR1 is SEHNR and CDR2 is FQNEAQ in the germline V gene (reference sequence). The CDR3 is made up of 13 amino acids. V dropped 5 bases and J dropped 3 bases, with 10 bases sitting between them. CDR3 residues: CASSLAQKETQYF. The DNA of the CDR3 is TGTGCCAGCAGCCTCGCACAGAAAGAGACCCAGTACTTC.

The chain is built from TRBV2 and TRBJ2-1; D perhaps matches TRBD2 (5 bases). The closer fit of TRBJ2-7 to the DNA end suggests the J call may be wrong. Germline V gives CDR1 SNHLY, CDR2 FYNNEI. This CDR3 has 14 amino acids. The DNA of the CDR3 is TGTGCCAGCAGGGCTGATGGACTTTCCTACGAGCAGTACTTC. Translation: CASRADGLSYEQYF.

This chain connects TRBV28 to TRBJ1-2; D unresolved. Germline-derived CDR1 and CDR2 are MDHEN and SYDVKM. The CDR3 has 16 amino acids. V lost 2 bases and J 4 bases, leaving 17 bases between the germline ends. The CDR3 spells CASSLGKWRVSYGYTF. As DNA, the CDR3 is TGTGCCAGCAGTTTAGGGAAGTGGAGGGTCAGCTATGGCTACACCTTC.

This sequence joins TRBV3-1 and TRBJ2-7; D is ambiguous. This CDR3 region has 13 residues. V dropped 0 bases and J dropped 10 bases, with 13 bases sitting between them. CDR1 LGHDT and CDR2 YNNKEL come from the germline V gene (reference sequence). The CDR3 coding sequence is TGTGCCAGCAGCCAAGACACCTTGGCTACCCAGTACTTC. Translated, it gives CASSQDTLATQYF.